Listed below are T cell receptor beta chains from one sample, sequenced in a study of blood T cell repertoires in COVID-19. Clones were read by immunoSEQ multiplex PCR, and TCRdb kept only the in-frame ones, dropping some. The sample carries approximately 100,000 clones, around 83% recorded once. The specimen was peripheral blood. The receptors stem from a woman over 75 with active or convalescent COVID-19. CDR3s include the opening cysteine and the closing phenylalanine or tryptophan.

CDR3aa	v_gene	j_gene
CATSTLAGGELFF	TRBV15	TRBJ2-2
CASSEINFQETQYF	TRBV2	TRBJ2-5
CSVMGLLDGGYTF	TRBV29-1	TRBJ1-2
CASGTNEKLFF	TRBV19	TRBJ1-4
CASSQGSSGSLSTGELFF	TRBV4-2	TRBJ2-2
CASSLQPGQEYEQYF	TRBV5-1	TRBJ2-7
CASSPAGNTPETQYF	TRBV7-2	TRBJ2-5
CASSFRRTAGGNTIYF	TRBV5-6	TRBJ1-3
CASSLTAYGYTF	TRBV28	TRBJ1-2
CASILALTDGYTF	TRBV6-5	TRBJ1-2
CASSVHRGVCGYTF	TRBV9	TRBJ1-2
CASATPPRDRLISPLHF	TRBV10-1	TRBJ1-6
CASSPQKTYEQYF	TRBV11-2	TRBJ2-7
CASSQDLLGAVSNYGYTF	TRBV4-1	TRBJ1-2
CASRTGGNEKLFF	TRBV28	TRBJ1-4
CASSQVQQWVNTEAFF	TRBV4-1	TRBJ1-1
CASNTPRDRVTNQPQHF	TRBV19	TRBJ1-5
CASSPAGGKGSPLHF	TRBV27	TRBJ1-6
CASNKGGMGNQPQHF	TRBV28	TRBJ1-5
CASSFSATDGYTF	TRBV7-9	TRBJ1-2
CASSTIGQGGPVSGANVLTF	TRBV28	TRBJ2-6
CASSPGQGDNEQFF	TRBV3-1/TRBV3-2	TRBJ2-1